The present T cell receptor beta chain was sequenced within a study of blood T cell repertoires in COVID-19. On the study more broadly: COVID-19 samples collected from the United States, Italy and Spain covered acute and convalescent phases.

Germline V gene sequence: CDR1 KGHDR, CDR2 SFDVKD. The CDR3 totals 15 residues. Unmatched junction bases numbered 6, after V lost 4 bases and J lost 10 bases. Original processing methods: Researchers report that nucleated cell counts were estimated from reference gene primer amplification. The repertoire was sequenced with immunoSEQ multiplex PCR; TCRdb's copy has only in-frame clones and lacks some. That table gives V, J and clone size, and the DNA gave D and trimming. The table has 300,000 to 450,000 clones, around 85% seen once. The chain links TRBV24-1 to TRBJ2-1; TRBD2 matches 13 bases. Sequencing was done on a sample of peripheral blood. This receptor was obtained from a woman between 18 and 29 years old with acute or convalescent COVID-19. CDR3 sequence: CATSDNGLAGDEQFF. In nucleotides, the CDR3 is TGTGCCACCAGTGACAACGGACTAGCGGGGGACGAGCAGTTCTTC.